This T cell receptor (beta chain) was sequenced during a study of beta chain features in type 1 diabetes. Expressed TCRB transcripts were sequenced after all isolated RNA was converted to cDNA. TCRdb's copy holds only in-frame clones and misses some; the assay was immunoSEQ multiplex PCR. Of under 250,000 clones in the sample, 25% to 35% were seen once. A few counts support this clone. The CDR3 extends over 10 amino acids. CDR1 and CDR2 from the germline V gene are DFQATT and SNEGSKA (reference sequence). The chain links TRBV20-1 to TRBJ2-5; no reliable D call. The DNA end is a closer match to TRBJ2-7, so the J assignment may be wrong. This TCR was sampled from a man aged 25-45 years in good health. Sequencing input: central memory CD4+ T cells from blood. The DNA of the CDR3 is TGCAGTGCTAGAGAAGGCGAGCAGTACTTC. Protein product: CSAREGEQYF.